This T cell receptor beta chain was sequenced in a study of CD8 T cells in ankylosing spondylitis. V lost 4 bases and J 0 bases, leaving 11 bases between the germline ends. Germline values: CDR1 SGHRS, CDR2 YFSETQ. The length of the CDR3 is 15 residues. Using quantitative 5'-RACE with molecular barcodes, the authors made TCR beta libraries. TCRdb re-called the 5' RACE reads with MiXCR, one entry per CDR3 protein. Counted here are approximately 300,000 distinct CDR3 sequences, approximately 8% occurring once; the ten biggest clones make up more than 12%. Study findings and constraints: Significant enrichment of disease-linked clones was reportedly seen in matched ankylosing spondylitis synovial fluid. Earlier work had already found some motif variants in reactive arthritis synovial fluid and blood. Disease-linked clones were found to be CD8+ and relatively rare in peripheral blood. A motif of 7 to 9 highly homologous TCR beta variants was seen as apparently characteristic of ankylosing spondylitis blood.

This clonotype showed up just a few times. As yet, its antigen is unknown. Sequences were obtained from blood, either unsorted or a sorted T cell fraction (not recorded which). The clonotype comes from a male donor with ankylosing spondylitis. The V call is TRBV5-1, the J call TRBJ2-1; D is ambiguous. The CDR3 loop is CASSVNPSSYNEQFF. The CDR3 bases are TGCGCCAGCAGCGTGAACCCTAGCTCCTACAATGAGCAGTTCTTC.